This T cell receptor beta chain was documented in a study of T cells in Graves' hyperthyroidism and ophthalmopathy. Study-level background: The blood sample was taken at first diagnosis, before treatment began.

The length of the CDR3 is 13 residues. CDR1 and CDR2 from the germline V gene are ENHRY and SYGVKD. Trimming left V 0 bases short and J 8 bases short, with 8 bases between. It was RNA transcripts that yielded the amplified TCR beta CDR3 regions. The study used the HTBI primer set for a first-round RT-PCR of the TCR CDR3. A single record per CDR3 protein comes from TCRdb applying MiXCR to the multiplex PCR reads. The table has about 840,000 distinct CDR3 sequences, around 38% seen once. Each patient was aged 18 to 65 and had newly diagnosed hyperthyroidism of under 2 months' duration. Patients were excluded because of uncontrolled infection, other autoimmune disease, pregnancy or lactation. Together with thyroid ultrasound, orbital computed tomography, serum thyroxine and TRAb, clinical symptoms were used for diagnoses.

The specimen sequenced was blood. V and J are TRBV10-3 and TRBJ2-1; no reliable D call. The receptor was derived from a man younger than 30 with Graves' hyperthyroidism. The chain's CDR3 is CAISESVGHEQFF. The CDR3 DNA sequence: TGTGCCATCAGTGAGTCGGTAGGGCATGAGCAGTTCTTC.